Listed below are T cell receptor beta chains from one sample, sequenced in a study of cytomegalovirus exposure and HLA in healthy donors. Assay used: immunoSEQ multiplex PCR; TCRdb lists only in-frame clones, some missing. The table lists some 250,000 clones, nearly 90% of them singletons, with 0.35% to 0.4% in the top ten. Sample: PBMCs. These receptors came from a woman aged 18 to 35 in good health and CMV-seronegative. The CDR3 runs from the conserved cysteine through the conserved F or W. A D gene is named only where the DNA matches it firmly. Size values are once, few and many counts, or a class for expanded clones, and some rows have none.

clone_size	j_call	v_call	d_call	cdr3_aa	cdr3_nt
.	TRBJ1-6	TRBV6-5	.	CASSRTGAYNSPLHF	TGTGCCAGCAGTAGGACGGGGGCCTATAATTCACCCCTCCACTTT
.	TRBJ2-3	TRBV2	TRBD2	CASSQGLVPTDTQYF	TGTGCCAGCAGTCAAGGACTAGTCCCCACAGATACGCAGTATTTT
.	TRBJ2-3	TRBV27	.	CASTKSSRSTDTQYF	TGTGCCAGCACCAAATCCTCGAGAAGCACAGATACGCAGTATTTT
.	TRBJ2-3	TRBV6-5	.	CASSRQTSTDTQYF	TGTGCCAGCAGTCGACAGACTAGCACAGATACGCAGTATTTT
.	TRBJ2-2	TRBV13	.	CASSLSRHPGTGELFF	TGTGCCAGCAGCTTATCGAGACACCCGGGGACCGGGGAGCTGTTTTTT
once	TRBJ2-3	TRBV5-1	.	CASSLAWQADTQYF	TGCGCCAGCAGCTTGGCCTGGCAAGCAGATACGCAGTATTTT
.	TRBJ2-3	TRBV27	.	CASSLPTGTSTDTQYF	TGTGCCAGCAGTTTGCCGACAGGCACTAGCACAGATACGCAGTATTTT
few	TRBJ2-1	TRBV9	.	CASSVEPDNEQFF	TGTGCCAGCAGCGTAGAACCAGACAATGAGCAGTTCTTC
.	TRBJ2-5	TRBV27	.	CASSLRSSQETQYF	TGTGCCAGCAGTTTAAGAAGCTCCCAAGAGACCCAGTACTTC
.	TRBJ1-3	TRBV5-1	TRBD1	CASSRDRGGNTIYF	TGCGCCAGCAGCCGGGACAGGGGTGGAAACACCATATATTTT
.	TRBJ2-3	TRBV14	TRBD1	CASRDRGHRDTQYF	TGTGCCAGCAGGGACAGGGGGCATAGAGATACGCAGTATTTT
.	TRBJ2-7	TRBV10-3	.	CAISDQGYEQYF	TGTGCCATCAGTGACCAGGGGTACGAGCAGTACTTC
.	TRBJ2-2	TRBV13	TRBD2	CASSSGLAVELFF	TGTGCCAGCAGCTCCGGACTAGCCGTGGAGCTGTTTTTT
.	TRBJ1-1	TRBV19	.	CATIRTRLMNTEAFF	TGTGCCACCATACGTACGAGGCTAATGAACACTGAAGCTTTCTTT
.	TRBJ2-2	TRBV14	TRBD2	CASSPGLAGAGELFF	TGTGCCAGCAGCCCGGGACTAGCGGGGGCCGGGGAGCTGTTTTTT
.	TRBJ2-3	TRBV27	.	CASSSLGGASSTDTQYF	TGTGCCAGCAGTTCCCTGGGGGGAGCCTCTAGCACAGATACGCAGTATTTT
.	TRBJ2-1	TRBV2	TRBD1	CASTDRGNNEQFF	TGTGCCAGCACCGACAGGGGAAACAATGAGCAGTTCTTC
.	TRBJ2-5	TRBV4-3	TRBD1	CASSQYRGGETQYF	TGCGCCAGCAGCCAATACAGGGGTGGGGAGACCCAGTACTTC
.	TRBJ2-6	TRBV9	.	CASSVAGSGANVLTF	TGTGCCAGCAGCGTAGCCGGCTCTGGGGCCAACGTCCTGACTTTC
once	TRBJ2-2	TRBV6-5	.	CASKRQALNTGELFF	TGTGCCAGCAAACGACAGGCCCTCAACACCGGGGAGCTGTTTTTT
.	TRBJ1-2	TRBV4-2	TRBD1	CASSHAGTGDGYTF	TGTGCCAGCAGCCATGCCGGGACAGGGGATGGCTACACCTTC
.	TRBJ1-4	TRBV7-9	.	CASSPPKRLSPEEKLFF	TGTGCCAGCAGCCCTCCGAAGCGGCTCTCACCCGAGGAAAAACTGTTTTTT